This T cell receptor beta chain was retrieved from a study of cytomegalovirus exposure and HLA in healthy donors. General study points: From TCR beta sequences, most subjects' HLA-A and HLA-B alleles were reportedly predicted accurately.

Concerning this clone: Its antigen is as yet unknown.

Germline V gives CDR1 SQVTM, CDR2 ANQGSEA. The CDR3 runs to 16 residues. V was pared by 4 bases and J by 4 bases, with 22 bases between. PCR involved 60 Vbeta and 13 Jbeta primers. TCRdb's copy holds only in-frame clones and misses some; the assay was immunoSEQ multiplex PCR. The table shows about 110,000 clones, with over 75% occurring only once. The source is a woman aged 30 to 39 in good health and CMV-seropositive. The V and J genes are TRBV29-1 and TRBJ2-5, with D possibly matching TRBD2 (6 bases). The sample consisted of PBMCs. The CDR3 is CSVVTGLRRKIETQYF. The CDR3 nucleotides read TGCAGCGTTGTTACGGGACTGCGTCGGAAAATAGAGACCCAGTACTTC.